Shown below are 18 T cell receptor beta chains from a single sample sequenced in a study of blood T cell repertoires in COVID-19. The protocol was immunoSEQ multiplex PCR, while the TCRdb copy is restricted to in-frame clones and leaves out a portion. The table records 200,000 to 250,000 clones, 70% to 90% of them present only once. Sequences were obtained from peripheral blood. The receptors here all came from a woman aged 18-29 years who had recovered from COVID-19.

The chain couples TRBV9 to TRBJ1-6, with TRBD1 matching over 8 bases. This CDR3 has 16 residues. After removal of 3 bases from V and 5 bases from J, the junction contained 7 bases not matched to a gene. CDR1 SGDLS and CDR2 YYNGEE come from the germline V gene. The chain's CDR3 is CASSGDRGSHNSPLHF. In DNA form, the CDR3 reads TGTGCCAGCAGCGGCGACAGGGGATCTCATAATTCACCCCTCCACTTT.

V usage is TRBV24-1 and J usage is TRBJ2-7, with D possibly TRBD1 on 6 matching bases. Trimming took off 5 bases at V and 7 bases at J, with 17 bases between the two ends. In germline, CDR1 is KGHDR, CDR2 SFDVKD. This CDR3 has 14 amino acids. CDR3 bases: TGTGCCACCAGTGGGCCCCGGGCCACAGGGGAGCAGTACTTC. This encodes CATSGPRATGEQYF.

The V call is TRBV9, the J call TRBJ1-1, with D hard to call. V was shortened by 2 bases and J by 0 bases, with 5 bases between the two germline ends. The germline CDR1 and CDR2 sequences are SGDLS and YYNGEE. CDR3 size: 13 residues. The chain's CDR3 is CASSVVVNTEAFF. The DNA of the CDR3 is TGTGCCAGCAGCGTCGTCGTGAACACTGAAGCTTTCTTT.

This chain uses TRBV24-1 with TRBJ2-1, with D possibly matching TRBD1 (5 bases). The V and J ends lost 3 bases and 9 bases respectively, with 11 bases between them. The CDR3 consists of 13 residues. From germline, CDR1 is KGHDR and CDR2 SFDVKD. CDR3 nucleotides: TGTGCCACCAGTGATCCAGTGGGGCGTGAGCAGTTCTTC. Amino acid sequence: CATSDPVGREQFF.

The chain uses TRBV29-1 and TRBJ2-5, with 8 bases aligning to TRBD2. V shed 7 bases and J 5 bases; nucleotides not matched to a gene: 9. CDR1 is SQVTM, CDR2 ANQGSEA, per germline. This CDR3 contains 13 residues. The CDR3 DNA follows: TGCAGCGCCCTTCGCGGGAGGAGTGAGACCCAGTACTTC. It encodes CSALRGRSETQYF.

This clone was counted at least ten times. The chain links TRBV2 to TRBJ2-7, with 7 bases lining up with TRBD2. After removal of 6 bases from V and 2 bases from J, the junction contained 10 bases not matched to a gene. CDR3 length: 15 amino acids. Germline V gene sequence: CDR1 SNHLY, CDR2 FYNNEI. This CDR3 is CASRGTRGSPYEQYF. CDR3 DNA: TGTGCCAGCAGGGGGACCCGCGGGAGTCCCTACGAGCAGTACTTC.

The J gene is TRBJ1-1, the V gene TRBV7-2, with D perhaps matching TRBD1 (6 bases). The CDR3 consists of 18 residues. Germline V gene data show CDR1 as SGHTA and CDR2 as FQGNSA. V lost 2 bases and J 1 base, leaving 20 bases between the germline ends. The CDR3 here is CASSLIPARGGQNTEAFF. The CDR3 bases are TGTGCCAGCAGCTTAATCCCGGCCAGGGGTGGACAGAACACTGAAGCTTTCTTT.

CDR3 sequence: CASSLGRTGVNYGYTF. The CDR3 region has the DNA TGTGCCAGCAGCTTAGGGCGGACGGGGGTAAACTATGGCTACACCTTC. This sequence joins TRBV13 and TRBJ1-2, with a tentative D call TRBD1 (5 bases). Trimming cost V 0 bases and J 2 bases, with 13 bases left between them. Germline values: CDR1 PRHDT, CDR2 FYEKMQ (reference sequence). This CDR3 region has 16 residues.

The CDR3 reads CASSEPDTRSYNEQFF. CDR3 sequence (DNA): TGTGCCAGCAGTGAACCAGACACGCGCTCCTACAATGAGCAGTTCTTC. The chain couples TRBV25-1 to TRBJ2-1, with D uncertain. Germline CDR1 and CDR2: MGHDK and SYGVNS. The CDR3 length is 16 residues. V was trimmed by 2 bases and J by 0 bases, leaving 11 bases between them.

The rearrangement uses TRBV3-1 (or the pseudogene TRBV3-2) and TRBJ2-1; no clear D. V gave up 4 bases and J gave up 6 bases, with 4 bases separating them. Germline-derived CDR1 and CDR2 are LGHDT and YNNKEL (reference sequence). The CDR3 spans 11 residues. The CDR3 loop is CASSPGNEQFF. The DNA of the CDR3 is TGTGCCAGCAGCCCGGGCAATGAGCAGTTCTTC.

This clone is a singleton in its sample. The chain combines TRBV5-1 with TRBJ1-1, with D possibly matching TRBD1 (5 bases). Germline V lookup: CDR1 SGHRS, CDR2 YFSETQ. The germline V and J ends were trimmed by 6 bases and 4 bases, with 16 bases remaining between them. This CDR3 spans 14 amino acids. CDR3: CASTQTERPTEAFF. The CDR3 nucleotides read TGCGCCAGCACACAGACAGAAAGGCCCACTGAAGCTTTCTTT.

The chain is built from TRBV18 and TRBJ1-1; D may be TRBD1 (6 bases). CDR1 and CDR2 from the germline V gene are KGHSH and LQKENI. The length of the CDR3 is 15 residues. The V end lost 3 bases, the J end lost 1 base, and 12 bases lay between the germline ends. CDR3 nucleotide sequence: TGTGCCAGCTCACCTCCGGACAGCCCGAACACTGAAGCTTTCTTT. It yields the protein CASSPPDSPNTEAFF.

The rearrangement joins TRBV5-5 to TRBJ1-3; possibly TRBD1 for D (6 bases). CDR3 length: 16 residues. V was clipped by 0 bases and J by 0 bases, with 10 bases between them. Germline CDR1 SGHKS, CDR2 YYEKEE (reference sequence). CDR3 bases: TGTGCCAGCAGCTTGGCCCTGGACAGCTCTGGAAACACCATATATTTT. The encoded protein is CASSLALDSSGNTIYF.

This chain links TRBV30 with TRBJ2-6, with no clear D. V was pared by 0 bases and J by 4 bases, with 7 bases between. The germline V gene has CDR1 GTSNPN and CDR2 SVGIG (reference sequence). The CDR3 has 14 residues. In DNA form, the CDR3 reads TGTGCCTGGAGTGTTGTGAGGGGGGCCAACGTCCTGACTTTC. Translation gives CAWSVVRGANVLTF.

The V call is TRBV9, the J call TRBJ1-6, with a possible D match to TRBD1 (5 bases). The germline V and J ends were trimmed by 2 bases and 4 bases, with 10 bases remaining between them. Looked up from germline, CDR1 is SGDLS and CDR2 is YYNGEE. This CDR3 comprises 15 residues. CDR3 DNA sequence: TGTGCCAGCAGCGTGCGAACAGGTTATAATTCACCCCTCCACTTT. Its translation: CASSVRTGYNSPLHF. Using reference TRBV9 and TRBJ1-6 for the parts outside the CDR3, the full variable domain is DSGVTQTPKHLITATGQRVTLRCSPRSGDLSVYWYQQSLDQGLQFLIQYYNGEERAKGNILERFSAQQFPDLHSELNLSSLELGDSALYFCASSVRTGYNSPLHFGNGTRLTVT.

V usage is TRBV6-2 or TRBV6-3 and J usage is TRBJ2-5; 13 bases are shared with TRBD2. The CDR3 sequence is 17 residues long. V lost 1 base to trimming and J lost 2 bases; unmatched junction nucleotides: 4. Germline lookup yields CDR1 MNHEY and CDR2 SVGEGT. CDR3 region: CASSYLLAGGWQETQYF. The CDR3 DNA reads TGTGCCAGCAGTTACTTACTAGCGGGAGGGTGGCAAGAGACCCAGTACTTC.

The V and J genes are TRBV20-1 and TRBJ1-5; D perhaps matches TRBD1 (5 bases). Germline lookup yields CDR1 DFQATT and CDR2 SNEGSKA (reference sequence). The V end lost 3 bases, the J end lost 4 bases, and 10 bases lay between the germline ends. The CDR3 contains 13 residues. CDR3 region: CSASRQINQPQHF. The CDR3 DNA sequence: TGCAGTGCTAGTCGACAGATTAATCAGCCCCAGCATTTT.

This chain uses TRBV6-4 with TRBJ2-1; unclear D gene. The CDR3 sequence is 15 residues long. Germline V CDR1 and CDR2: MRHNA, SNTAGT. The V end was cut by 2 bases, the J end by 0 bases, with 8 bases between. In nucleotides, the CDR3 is TGTGCCAGCAGTGACGAGATAAGCTCCTACAATGAGCAGTTCTTC. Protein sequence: CASSDEISSYNEQFF.